The 9 T cell receptor beta chains given below trace back to one sample, sequenced in a study of blood T cells in healthy people across ages. Through a sample-barcoded 5' primer and a J-beta primer mix, a second PCR was run for roughly 6 to 12 cycles. MiXCR was run by TCRdb on the 5' RACE reads, yielding one entry per CDR3 protein. The sample has fewer than 1 million distinct CDR3 sequences, 44% seen once. The sample was blood. All receptors derive from a man in his fifties or sixties in good health.

The rearrangement uses TRBV2 and TRBJ2-3; D might be TRBD1 (5 bases). Trimming left V 6 bases short and J 4 bases short, with 17 bases between. The CDR3 contains 15 residues. Germline-derived CDR1 and CDR2 are SNHLY and FYNNEI. CDR3 nucleotides: TGTGCCAGCAGGCCCCAACAGGTAGGGCCAGATACGCAGTATTTT. This gives the protein CASRPQQVGPDTQYF.

This clonotype was recorded a few times. The chain is built from TRBV13 and TRBJ2-4; 8 nucleotides line up with TRBD2. The CDR3 totals 16 residues. After removal of 5 bases from V and 1 base from J, the junction contained 7 bases not matched to a gene. Germline CDR1 is PRHDT and CDR2 is FYEKMQ (reference sequence). In nucleotides, the CDR3 is TGTGCCAGCAGCCCCGGCGGGGGGCTCGCCAAAAACATTCAGTACTTC. Its translation is CASSPGGGLAKNIQYF.

The rearrangement uses TRBV6-2 or TRBV6-3 and TRBJ2-2; 10 bases align to TRBD2. The V gene end was trimmed by 10 bases and the J gene end by 9 bases; junction bases not matched to a gene: 17. Germline V gives CDR1 MNHEY, CDR2 SVGEGT. The CDR3 sequence is 16 residues long. The CDR3 nucleotides read TGTGCCACCCCGATTAGCGGGGGGTCCCTCGGCAGGGAGCTGTTTTTT. Translating it yields CATPISGGSLGRELFF.

The chain recombines TRBV2 with TRBJ1-2; perhaps TRBD1 as D (6 bases). This CDR3 has 14 residues. Germline CDR1 SNHLY, CDR2 FYNNEI. V shed 7 bases and J shed 3 bases, with 15 bases lying between them. CDR3 nucleotides: TGTGCCAGCACAAAAACACAGGGTGACTATGGCTACACCTTC. This translates into CASTKTQGDYGYTF. Filled out from reference TRBV2 and TRBJ1-2, the complete variable domain reads EPEVTQTPSHQVTQMGQEVILRCVPISNHLYFYWYRQILGQKVEFLVSFYNNEISEKSEIFDDQFSVERPDGSNFTLKIRSTKLEDSAMYFCASTKTQGDYGYTFGSGTRLTVV.

The chain has TRBV20-1 and TRBJ2-7; D is unclear. CDR1 and CDR2 (germline): DFQATT, SNEGSKA (reference sequence). CDR3 length: 15 residues. V dropped 4 bases and J dropped 4 bases, with 20 bases sitting between them. The CDR3 DNA follows: TGCAGTGCTACTCACCCGGGCCTCCCCTCTTACGAGCAGTACTTC. Protein sequence: CSATHPGLPSYEQYF.

This clonotype came up a few times. The chain employs TRBV9 and TRBJ2-1, with 11 bases identical to TRBD2. CDR1 and CDR2 from the germline V gene are SGDLS and YYNGEE. V shed 3 bases, J shed 0 bases, and the junction held 5 bases outside the gene matches. This CDR3 has 17 residues. The CDR3 coding sequence is TGTGCCAGCAGCGCTAGACTAGCGGGGAGCTCCTACAATGAGCAGTTCTTC. Its translation: CASSARLAGSSYNEQFF.

The rearrangement joins TRBV7-2 to TRBJ1-2; a possible D gene is TRBD1 (5 bases). This CDR3 region has 15 residues. V lost 5 bases to trimming and J lost 3 bases, with 16 bases between them. From germline, CDR1 is SGHTA and CDR2 FQGNSA. The CDR3 reads CASSPQQGPYYGYTF. The DNA of the CDR3 is TGTGCCAGCAGCCCCCAGCAGGGACCATACTATGGCTACACCTTC.

This clonotype was counted only a few times. The chain links TRBV20-1 to TRBJ2-7; no definite D call. Germline V gives CDR1 DFQATT, CDR2 SNEGSKA (reference sequence). The CDR3 runs 13 residues. Trimming removed 6 bases from V and 0 bases from J, with 12 bases in between. In DNA form, the CDR3 reads TGCAGTGCACGGGTGGTGAGCTCCTACGAGCAGTACTTC. This translates into CSARVVSSYEQYF.

This clonotype has just a few counts. The chain recombines TRBV5-1 with TRBJ1-2, with D unresolved. This CDR3 has 13 residues. Germline CDR1 is SGHRS and CDR2 is YFSETQ. V dropped 1 base and J dropped 3 bases, with 7 bases sitting between them. The chain's CDR3 is CASSLWEDYGYTF. CDR3 DNA: TGCGCCAGCAGCTTGTGGGAGGACTATGGCTACACCTTC.